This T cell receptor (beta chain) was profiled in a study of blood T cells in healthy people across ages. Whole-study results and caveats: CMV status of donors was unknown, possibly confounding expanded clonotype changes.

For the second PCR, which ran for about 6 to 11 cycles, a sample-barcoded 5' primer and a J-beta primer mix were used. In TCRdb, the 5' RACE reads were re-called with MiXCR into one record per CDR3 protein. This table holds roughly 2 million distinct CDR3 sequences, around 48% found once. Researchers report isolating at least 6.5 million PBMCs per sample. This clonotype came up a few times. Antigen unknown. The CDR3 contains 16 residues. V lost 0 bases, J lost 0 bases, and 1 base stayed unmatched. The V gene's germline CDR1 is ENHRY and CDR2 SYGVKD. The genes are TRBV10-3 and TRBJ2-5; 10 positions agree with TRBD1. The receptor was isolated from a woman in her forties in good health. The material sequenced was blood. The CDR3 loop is CAISESGTGDQETQYF. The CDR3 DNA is TGTGCCATCAGTGAGTCTGGGACAGGGGACCAAGAGACCCAGTACTTC.